The 6 T cell receptor beta chains presented below share a single source sample, sequenced in a study of T cells in Graves' hyperthyroidism and ophthalmopathy (dated by TCRdb to about 2019). To prepare the library, multiplex PCR was applied. Sequencing was carried out with an Illumina HiSeq 2000. TCR beta CDR3 regions were amplified from RNA transcripts. A first-round RT-PCR of the TCR CDR3 used the HTBI primer set with the Qiagen OneStep RT-PCR kit. TCRdb cleaned the public reads at Q25 with fastp, built clones with MiXCR and kept in-frame beta chains. Every distinct CDR3 protein forms one entry, paired with its most common genes and DNA. The sample table holds around 250,000 distinct CDR3 sequences, of which approximately 23% were seen once. Roughly 35% of the sample is taken by the ten largest. The sequenced material came from blood. The receptors here all came from a middle-aged woman with Graves' ophthalmopathy.

The gene calls are TRBV12-3 or TRBV12-4 and TRBJ1-2; maybe TRBD1 (6 bases). The V and J ends lost 5 bases and 8 bases respectively, with 15 bases between them. This CDR3 region has 13 residues. This CDR3 reads CASSTRGGMGYTF. CDR3 DNA: TGTGCCAGCAGTACCCGAGGGGGAATGGGCTACACCTTC.

Remarks on this clonotype: Compared with germline, one end of the junction differs, possibly owing to a read error. The chain links TRBV27 to TRBJ2-7, with D possibly TRBD2 on 5 matching bases. Germline V CDR1 and CDR2: MNHEY, SMNVEV (reference sequence). The CDR3 is 14 residues long. For the CDR3, the DNA is TGTGCCAGCAGTTACTGTGCGGGCGCGGGCGAGCAGTCCTTC. Protein sequence: CASSYCAGAGEQSF.

This clonotype was observed at least ten times. V gene TRBV7-9 combines with J gene TRBJ2-4, with 8 bases lining up with TRBD2. The CDR3 contains 16 residues. Germline V gene sequence: CDR1 SEHNR, CDR2 FQNEAQ (reference sequence). Trimming at V came to 3 bases and at J to 1 base, leaving 5 bases not matched to a gene. CDR3 loop: CASSFDGGRAKNIQYF. The CDR3 DNA sequence: TGTGCCAGCAGCTTTGACGGCGGGAGGGCCAAAAACATTCAGTACTTC.

This clonotype appeared many times. V usage is TRBV4-1 and J usage is TRBJ1-2; unclear D gene. Trimming pared 1 base from V and 4 bases from J, leaving 7 bases between. This CDR3 region has 13 residues. Looked up from germline, CDR1 is MGHRA and CDR2 is YSYEKL. The CDR3 is CASSQVAGYGYTF. CDR3 coding DNA: TGCGCCAGCAGCCAAGTCGCAGGCTATGGCTACACCTTC.

The rearrangement uses TRBV5-1 and TRBJ1-2; 7 bases match TRBD1. V lost 4 bases, J lost 4 bases, and 16 bases stayed unmatched. Germline CDR1 reads SGHRS; CDR2 reads YFSETQ. The CDR3 runs to 17 residues. The chain's CDR3 is CASSPGLSDRFFYGYTF. CDR3 DNA: TGCGCCAGCAGCCCTGGTCTGTCGGACAGGTTTTTCTATGGCTACACCTTC.

This clonotype appeared many times. The CDR3 bases are TGTGCCAGCAACCCCGGGGGAAGCCCAGGGGAGCAGTACTTC. It specifies CASNPGGSPGEQYF. The rearrangement links TRBV6-5 to TRBJ2-7, with TRBD2 as a possible D gene (6 bases). The CDR3 spans 14 residues. With 7 bases removed from V and 7 bases from J, the gap between germline ends came to 20 bases. The V gene's germline CDR1 is MNHEY and CDR2 SVGAGI.